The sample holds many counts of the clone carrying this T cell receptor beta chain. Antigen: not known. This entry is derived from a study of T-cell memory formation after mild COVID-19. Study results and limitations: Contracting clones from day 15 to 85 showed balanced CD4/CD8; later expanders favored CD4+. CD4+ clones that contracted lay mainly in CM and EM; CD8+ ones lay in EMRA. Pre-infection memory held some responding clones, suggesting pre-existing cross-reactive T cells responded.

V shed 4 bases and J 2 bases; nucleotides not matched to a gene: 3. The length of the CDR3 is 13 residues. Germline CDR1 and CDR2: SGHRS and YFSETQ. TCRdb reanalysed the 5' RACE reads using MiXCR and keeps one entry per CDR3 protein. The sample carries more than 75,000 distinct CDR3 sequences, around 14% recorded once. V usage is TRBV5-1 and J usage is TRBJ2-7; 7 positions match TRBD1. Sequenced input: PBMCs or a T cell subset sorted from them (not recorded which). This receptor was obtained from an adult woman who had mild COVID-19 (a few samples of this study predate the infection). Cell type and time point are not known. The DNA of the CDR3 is TGCGCCAGCAGCCCTACAGGGGCCTACGAGCAGTACTTC. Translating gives CASSPTGAYEQYF.